This T cell receptor (beta chain) was found in a study of T cell clones after liver transplantation (dated by TCRdb to the late 2010s). In the study overall: The samples were obtained from ITN030ST, a randomized trial that attempted immunosuppression withdrawal within 2 years after liver transplantation. Donor-reactive T cell clones were identified by TCRbeta sequencing after a pre-transplant mixed lymphocyte reaction and then tracked in post-transplant blood. As an antigen-independent comparator for donor-reactive sequences, third party-reactive TCRbeta sequences were also identified from pre-transplant MLRs. Three of the eight recipients were HCV-positive; the others were transplanted for non-autoimmune, non-viral indications. Subjects received no induction therapy and standard immunosuppression until randomization at 12-24 months post-transplant. Tolerance was defined as complete withdrawal of immunosuppression for at least one year without a rise in liver enzymes beyond twice the upper limit of normal. Blood samples were collected pre-transplant, pre-randomization before withdrawal, and post-randomization after either full withdrawal or failed withdrawal. The studied cohort comprised 8 liver transplant recipients, 3 classified as tolerant and 5 as non-tolerant.

Study-level results and caveats: Since no allograft tissue specimens were available, donor-reactive T cells may have migrated into the graft instead of being deleted. A greater decline was seen for donor-reactive sequences than for third party-reactive sequences, suggesting partial antigen-specific deletion unrelated to withdrawal success. Conclusions were preliminary, limited by small, heterogeneous patient numbers and non-standardized post-transplant time points. In 5 of 8 subjects, regardless of tolerance or HCV status, circulating donor-reactive CD4 TCRbeta sequences dropped significantly post-transplant. Once repertoire turnover was taken into account, donor-reactive detection showed a significant reduction for CD4 in 7 of 8 subjects and for CD8 in 8 of 8. In two subjects, low numbers of available donor cells limited the measurable donor-reactive repertoire.

Using immunoSEQ, frozen genomic DNA was subjected to high-throughput TCRbeta CDR3 sequencing, a process that included PCR amplification, mapping, bias correction and internal controls. Processing in the source paper ran as follows. Only productive rearrangements were retained, with each unique TCRbeta sequence defined by its CDR3 nucleotide sequence together with its V and J gene. A sequence counted as donor-reactive only if the sequence showed at least 5-fold expansion in CFSE-low cells compared with unstimulated pre-transplant cells and had a frequency of at least 0.01%. Minimum frequency thresholds were set for each subject on the basis of the unstimulated sample with the lowest template count, so that a detection power of at least 90% was ensured. Jensen-Shannon divergence between the top 1000 TCRbeta sequences after and before transplant was used to measure repertoire turnover. Changes in detection of donor-reactive sequences were assessed with two-sided Fisher's exact tests. TCRdb limited this immuneACCESS table to in-frame rearrangements with V and J called. A share of clones is missing; checked studies link under half to unresolved V genes, and the rest is unexplained. Clone size and the V and J calls come from that table; the DNA yielded D and trimming. The sample table contains 51,000 or so clones; only one count was recorded for 86% of them. The ten top clones hold approximately 15% of the sample.

A note on this clone: What this receptor recognizes is not known. No base quality information exists; no much larger clone differs at one position.

CDR1 and CDR2, looked up from the germline V gene (reference sequence), are LNHDA and SQIVND. The CDR3 numbers 14 residues from cysteine through phenylalanine. Only CDR3 DNA is held: 42 bases, read in frame from base 1. Trimming leaves V shorter by 8 bases and J shorter by 5 bases, with the junction holding 10 bases beyond the gene matches. Unstimulated PBMCs, after thawing, were stained for CD3, CD4 and CD8 and then FACS-sorted into CD3+CD4+ and CD3+CD8+ populations. All 8 studied subjects were randomized to withdrawal of immunosuppression. The Qiagen DNeasy Blood and Tissue Kit was used to isolate genomic DNA.

The rearrangement joined TRBV19 to TRBJ1-1; 8 of the junction bases match TRBD1. The starting material was CD8+ T cells from blood, obtained 12 months after liver transplant. The origin of this receptor is a human patient who received a liver transplant. It is possible that, after a transplant, some T cells come from the graft donor. The DNA is as follows: TGTGCCAGTTCCCTAGGACAGGGTCGAACTGAAGCTTTCTTT. Protein translation: CASSLGQGRTEAFF.